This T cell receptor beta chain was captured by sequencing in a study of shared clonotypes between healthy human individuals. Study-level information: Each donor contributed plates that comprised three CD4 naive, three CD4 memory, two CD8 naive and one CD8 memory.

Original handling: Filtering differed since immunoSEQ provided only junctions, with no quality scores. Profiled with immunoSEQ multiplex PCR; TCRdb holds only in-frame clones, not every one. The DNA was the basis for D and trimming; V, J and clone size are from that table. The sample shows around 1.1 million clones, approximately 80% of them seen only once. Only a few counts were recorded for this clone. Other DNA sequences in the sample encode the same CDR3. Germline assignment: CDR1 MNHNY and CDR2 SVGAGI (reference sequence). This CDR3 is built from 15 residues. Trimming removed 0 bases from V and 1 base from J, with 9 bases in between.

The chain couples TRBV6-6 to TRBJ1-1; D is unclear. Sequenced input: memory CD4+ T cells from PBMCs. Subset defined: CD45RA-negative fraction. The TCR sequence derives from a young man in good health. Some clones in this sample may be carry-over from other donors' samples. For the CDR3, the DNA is TGTGCCAGCAGTTACTCGAGAAGCGGGAACACTGAAGCTTTCTTT. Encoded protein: CASSYSRSGNTEAFF.